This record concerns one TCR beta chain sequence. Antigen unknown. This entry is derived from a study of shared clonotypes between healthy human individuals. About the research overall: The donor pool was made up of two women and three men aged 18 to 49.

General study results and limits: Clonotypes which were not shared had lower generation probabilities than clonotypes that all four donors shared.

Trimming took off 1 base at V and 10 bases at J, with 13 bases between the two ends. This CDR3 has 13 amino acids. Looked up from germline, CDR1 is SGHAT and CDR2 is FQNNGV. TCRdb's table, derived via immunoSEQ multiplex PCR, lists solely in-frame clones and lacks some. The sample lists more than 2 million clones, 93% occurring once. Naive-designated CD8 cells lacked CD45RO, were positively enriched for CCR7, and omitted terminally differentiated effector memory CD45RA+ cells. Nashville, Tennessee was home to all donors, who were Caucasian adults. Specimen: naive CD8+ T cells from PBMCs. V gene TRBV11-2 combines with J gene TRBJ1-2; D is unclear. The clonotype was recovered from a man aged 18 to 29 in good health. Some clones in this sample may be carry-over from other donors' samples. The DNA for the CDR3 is TGTGCCAGCAGCTTAGGAGGTCCCCTAACCTACACCTTC. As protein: CASSLGGPLTYTF.